These 15 T cell receptor beta chains share one sample of origin, sequenced in a study of blood T cell repertoires in COVID-19. The table came from immunoSEQ multiplex PCR; TCRdb's copy has only in-frame clones and leaves some out. This table has approximately 130,000 clones, 82% appearing once. Sequenced input: peripheral blood. The receptors originated from a human donor in a cohort sampled during active COVID-19.

The rearrangement joins TRBV6-2 or TRBV6-3 to TRBJ1-1; D is unresolved. In germline, CDR1 is MNHEY, CDR2 SVGEGT. V lost 0 bases, J lost 0 bases, and 8 bases lay in between. The CDR3 runs to 15 residues. The CDR3 DNA reads TGTGCCAGCAGTTACTCGGTCCTACTGAACACTGAAGCTTTCTTT. Protein product: CASSYSVLLNTEAFF.

The chain combines TRBV4-3 with TRBJ1-1; D is possibly TRBD1 (6 bases). CDR1 is LGHNA and CDR2 is YSLEER in the germline V gene. Trimming shortened V by 6 bases and J by 1 base, and 9 bases separated the two germline ends. The CDR3 consists of 13 residues. The CDR3 here is CASREQGNTEAFF. The CDR3 DNA reads as TGCGCCAGCAGGGAACAGGGGAACACTGAAGCTTTCTTT.

The chain combines TRBV29-1 with TRBJ2-7, with TRBD1 as a possible D gene (6 bases). Trimming left V 3 bases short and J 2 bases short, with 14 bases between. The CDR3 sequence is 14 residues long. Germline CDR1 and CDR2: SQVTM and ANQGSEA. Written as DNA, the CDR3 is TGCAGCGTTGAGGGGCTGGGGGCGACCTACGAGCAGTACTTC. Amino acids: CSVEGLGATYEQYF.

The chain uses TRBV5-1 and TRBJ2-5, with 10 bases fitting TRBD1. After removal of 3 bases from V and 5 bases from J, the junction contained 7 bases not matched to a gene. Germline V CDR1 and CDR2: SGHRS, YFSETQ. This CDR3 spans 15 amino acids. CDR3: CASSYDRGRRETQYF. DNA for the CDR3: TGCGCCAGCAGCTATGACAGGGGGCGTAGGGAGACCCAGTACTTC.

This chain connects TRBV3-1 (or the pseudogene TRBV3-2) to TRBJ2-3; 11 bases are shared with TRBD2. Germline CDR1 and CDR2: LGHDT and YNNKEL (reference sequence). This CDR3 is built from 18 residues. The J segment lost 0 bases and the V segment lost 6 bases, leaving 11 bases of the junction unmatched. CDR3 sequence (DNA): TGTGCCAGCAGGGCAACTAGCGGGGGTGGTGCTAGCACAGATACGCAGTATTTT. This encodes CASRATSGGGASTDTQYF.

This chain links TRBV6-1 with TRBJ1-4; no clear D gene. Trimming took off 1 base at V and 7 bases at J, with 13 bases between the two ends. Germline CDR1 and CDR2: MNHNS and SASEGT. CDR3 length: 15 residues. In nucleotides, the CDR3 is TGTGCCAGCAGTGAAGTCGGAGGGAGCGCTGAAAAACTGTTTTTT. Residues: CASSEVGGSAEKLFF.

This sequence joins TRBV7-6 and TRBJ2-3, with D perhaps matching TRBD2 (7 bases). CDR3 size: 16 residues. V dropped 5 bases and J dropped 9 bases, with 24 bases sitting between them. Germline loops: CDR1 SGHVS, CDR2 FNYEAQ. The CDR3 here is CASSLGGQATAGTQYF. Written as DNA, the CDR3 is TGTGCCAGCAGCCTGGGGGGGCAGGCAACAGCAGGCACGCAGTATTTT. The full variable domain, completed using reference TRBV7-6 and TRBJ2-3, is GAGVSQSPRYKVTKRGQDVALRCDPISGHVSLYWYRQALGQGPEFLTYFNYEAQQDKSGLPNDRFSAERPEGSISTLTIQRTEQRDSAMYRCASSLGGQATAGTQYFGPGTRLTVL.

The gene calls are TRBV10-3 and TRBJ2-1; the match to TRBD1 covers 9 bases. The V segment lost 10 bases and the J segment 5 bases; nucleotides outside the gene matches: 9. Germline values: CDR1 ENHRY, CDR2 SYGVKD. This CDR3 contains 14 residues. CDR3 region: CATGGQGIDNEQFF. The CDR3 region has the DNA TGTGCCACCGGAGGACAGGGGATCGACAATGAGCAGTTCTTC.

About this clone itself: At the DNA level, this CDR3 is encoded by other sequences in the same sample as well. The chain carries TRBV6-6 and TRBJ1-2; 9 nucleotides align to TRBD1. The CDR3 contains 14 residues. The ends lost 2 bases at V and 5 bases at J; junction bases unmatched: 3. Germline loops: CDR1 MNHNY, CDR2 SVGAGI (reference sequence). CDR3: CASSYRDRVYGYTF. DNA for the CDR3: TGTGCCAGCAGTTACCGGGACAGGGTATATGGCTACACCTTC.

This clone showed up just a few times. The chain employs TRBV6-5 and TRBJ1-5; maybe TRBD1 (6 bases). V lost 5 bases, J lost 6 bases, and 14 bases lay in between. The CDR3 covers 14 residues. Germline V lookup: CDR1 MNHEY, CDR2 SVGAGI. The chain's CDR3 is CASSQQGNSQPQHF. The CDR3 DNA reads as TGTGCCAGCAGTCAACAGGGAAATAGTCAGCCCCAGCATTTT.

The V call is TRBV6-6, the J call TRBJ2-7; 9 nucleotides line up with TRBD1. Looked up from germline, CDR1 is MNHNY and CDR2 is SVGAGI (reference sequence). The trim removed 5 bases at V and 7 bases at J, leaving 12 bases unmatched. The CDR3 is 15 amino acids. The CDR3 coding sequence is TGTGCCAGCAGTGCGACGGGACAGGGACTCGGGGAGCAGTACTTC. It encodes CASSATGQGLGEQYF.

This clone has only one observation. The chain uses TRBV19 and TRBJ2-3; 14 positions match TRBD2. CDR1 LNHDA and CDR2 SQIVND come from the germline V gene (reference sequence). The CDR3 runs to 18 residues. V trimming: 3 bases; J trimming: 2 bases; junction bases outside the gene matches: 7. CDR3 protein: CASSIQGLAGANTDTQYF. In nucleotides, the CDR3 is TGTGCCAGTAGTATCCAGGGACTAGCGGGGGCCAACACAGATACGCAGTATTTT.

This clone was detected a few times. The chain combines TRBV28 with TRBJ1-6, with 7 bases identical to TRBD1. This CDR3 is 16 amino acids long. Germline trimming cut 2 bases from V and 9 bases from J; bases unmatched to any gene: 10. Looked up from germline, CDR1 is MDHEN and CDR2 is SYDVKM. This chain's CDR3 is CASSLTVEGAPSPLHF. The CDR3 DNA reads TGTGCCAGCAGTTTAACCGTGGAGGGGGCGCCTTCACCCCTCCACTTT.

This chain joins TRBV3-1 (or the pseudogene TRBV3-2) and TRBJ2-7; D is unclear. Trimming removed 4 bases at V and 0 bases at J, with 10 bases between. In germline, CDR1 is LGHDT, CDR2 YNNKEL (reference sequence). The CDR3 has 14 amino acids. CDR3 nucleotides: TGTGCCAGCAGCCCCCTGGTACTCTCCTACGAGCAGTACTTC. Its translation: CASSPLVLSYEQYF.

This chain connects TRBV19 to TRBJ2-5, with 10 bases aligning to TRBD2. The trim removed 5 bases at V and 2 bases at J, leaving 5 bases unmatched. Germline V gives CDR1 LNHDA, CDR2 SQIVND (reference sequence). This CDR3 is 15 amino acids long. This CDR3 reads CASSASGGAQETQYF. The CDR3 region has the DNA TGTGCCAGTAGTGCTAGCGGGGGAGCGCAAGAGACCCAGTACTTC.